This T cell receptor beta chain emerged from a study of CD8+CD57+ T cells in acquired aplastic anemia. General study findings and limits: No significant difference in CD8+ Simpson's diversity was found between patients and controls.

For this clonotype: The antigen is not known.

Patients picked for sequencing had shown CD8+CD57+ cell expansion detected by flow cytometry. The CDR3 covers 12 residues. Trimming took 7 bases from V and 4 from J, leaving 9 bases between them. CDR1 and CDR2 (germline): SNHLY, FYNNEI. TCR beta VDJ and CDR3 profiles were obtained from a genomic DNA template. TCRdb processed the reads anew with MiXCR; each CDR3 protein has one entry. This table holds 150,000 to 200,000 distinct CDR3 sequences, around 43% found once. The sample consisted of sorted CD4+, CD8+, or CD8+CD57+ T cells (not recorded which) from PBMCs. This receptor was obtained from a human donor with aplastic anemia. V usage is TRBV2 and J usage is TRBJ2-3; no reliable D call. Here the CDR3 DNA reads TGTGCCAGCACATTTGAGGCAGATACGCAGTATTTT. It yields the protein CASTFEADTQYF.